The clone carrying this T cell receptor beta chain is medium-sized within its sample. What it binds is unknown. Profiling relied on immunoSEQ multiplex PCR, and the TCRdb table lists in-frame clones only, not all of them. The sample records around 20,000 clones, about four fifths being singletons. The sample belongs to a study of PD-1 blockade in classical Hodgkin lymphoma. Overall study findings and caveats: Complete responders' baseline diversity resembled that of newly diagnosed patients. Healthy donors were reported to have higher baseline TCR diversity than newly diagnosed patients.

Trimming shortened V by 4 bases and J by 10 bases, and 20 bases separated the two germline ends. The CDR3 spans 16 residues. Germline CDR1 and CDR2: LNHDA and SQIVND (reference sequence). Relapses following autologous stem cell transplantation were seen in all patients, with brentuximab vedotin exposure varying. The sample was peripheral blood mononuclear cells (PBMCs), taken before the second cycle of nivolumab. This TCR was sampled from a human donor with classical Hodgkin lymphoma. The chain recombines TRBV19 with TRBJ1-6; TRBD1 might be the D (6 bases). The CDR3 sequence is CASSTESRVRGSPLHF. In DNA, the CDR3 is TGTGCCAGTAGTACCGAAAGCCGGGTCAGGGGATCACCCCTCCACTTT.